This T cell receptor (beta chain) was retrieved from a study of T cell repertoires in cytomegalovirus infection. Study overall: CMV infection and matching HLA type were both indicated by public TCR beta signatures.

Germline assignment: CDR1 MNHNY and CDR2 SVGAGI (reference sequence). The CDR3 totals 14 residues. J was trimmed by 7 bases and V by 6 bases; bases with no gene match: 9. TCRdb called the reads again in MiXCR, with one record for every CDR3 protein. The sample includes some 300,000 distinct CDR3 sequences, about 13% of them seen just once. The chain is built from TRBV6-6 and TRBJ2-7, with 10 bases that match TRBD2. The clonotype originates from a human donor in good health (CMV status not recorded). Some clones in this sample may be carry-over from other donors' samples. What was sequenced was PBMCs. The DNA of the CDR3 is TGTGCCAGCAGGGAGAGAGCGGGAGGGAGGGAGCAGTACTTC. Translated: CASRERAGGREQYF.